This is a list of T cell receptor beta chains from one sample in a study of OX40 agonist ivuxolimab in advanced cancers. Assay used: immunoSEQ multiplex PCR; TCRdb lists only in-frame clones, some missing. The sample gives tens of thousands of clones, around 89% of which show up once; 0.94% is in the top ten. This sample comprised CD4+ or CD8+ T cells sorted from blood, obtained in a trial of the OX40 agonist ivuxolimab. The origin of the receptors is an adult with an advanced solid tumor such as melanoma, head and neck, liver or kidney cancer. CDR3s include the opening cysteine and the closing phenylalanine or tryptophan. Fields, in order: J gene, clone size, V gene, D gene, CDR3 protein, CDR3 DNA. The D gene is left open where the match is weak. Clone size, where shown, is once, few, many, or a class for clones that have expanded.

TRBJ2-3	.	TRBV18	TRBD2	CASSSVSSGGISTDTQYF	TGTGCCAGCTCAAGTGTGTCTAGCGGGGGGATCAGCACAGATACGCAGTATTTT
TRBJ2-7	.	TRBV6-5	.	CASSYAARGPYEQYF	TGTGCCAGCAGTTACGCAGCCCGGGGGCCCTACGAGCAGTACTTC
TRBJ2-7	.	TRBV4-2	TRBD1	CASSQETGSGTGYEQYF	TGTGCCAGCAGCCAAGAAACCGGCTCCGGGACAGGCTACGAGCAGTACTTC
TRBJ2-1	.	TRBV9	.	CASSSSGSSYNEQFF	TGTGCCAGCAGCTCCAGCGGATCCTCCTACAATGAGCAGTTCTTC
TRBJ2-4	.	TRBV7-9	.	CASSATGNRQYF	TGTGCCAGCAGCGCGACAGGTAACCGTCAGTACTTC
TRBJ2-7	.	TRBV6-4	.	CASSAGTGAYEQYF	TGTGCCAGCAGCGCCGGGACCGGAGCCTACGAGCAGTACTTC
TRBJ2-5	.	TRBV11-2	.	CASSPGRGETQYF	TGTGCCAGCAGTCCGGGACGGGGAGAGACCCAGTACTTC
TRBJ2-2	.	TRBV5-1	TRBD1	CASSSTGGANTGELFF	TGCGCCAGCAGCTCTACAGGGGGCGCGAACACCGGGGAGCTGTTTTTT
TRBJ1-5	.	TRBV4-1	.	CASSQGLPGPRGQPQHF	TGCGCCAGCAGCCAAGGTCTGCCGGGACCCCGGGGGCAGCCCCAGCATTTT
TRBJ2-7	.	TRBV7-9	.	CASSLSGSRPYEQYF	TGTGCCAGCAGCTTATCCGGGAGTCGGCCCTACGAGCAGTACTTC
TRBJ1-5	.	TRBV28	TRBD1	CASSRDRTGAGNQPQHF	TGTGCCAGCAGTCGGGACAGAACGGGGGCCGGCAATCAGCCCCAGCATTTT
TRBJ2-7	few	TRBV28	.	CASSTDGYEQYF	TGTGCCAGCAGCACGGACGGCTACGAGCAGTACTTC
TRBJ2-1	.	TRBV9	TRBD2	CASSRLAGGPYNEQFF	TGTGCCAGCAGTCGACTAGCGGGAGGGCCCTACAATGAGCAGTTCTTC
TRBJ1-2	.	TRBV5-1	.	CASSPGTSRSFYGYTF	TGCGCCAGCAGCCCCGGGACTTCCCGTTCCTTCTATGGCTACACCTTC
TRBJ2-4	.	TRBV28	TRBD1	CASIDTGGKNIQYF	TGTGCCAGCATCGACACAGGGGGCAAAAACATTCAGTACTTC
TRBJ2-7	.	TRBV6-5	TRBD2	CASSSTSGSYEQYF	TGTGCCAGCAGTTCAACTAGCGGGAGCTACGAGCAGTACTTC
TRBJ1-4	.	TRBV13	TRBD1	CASSLRQGGNEKLFF	TGTGCCAGCAGCCTACGACAGGGAGGGAATGAAAAACTGTTTTTT
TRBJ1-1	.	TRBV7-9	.	CASSLLKGPMANTEAFF	TGTGCCAGCAGCTTATTGAAGGGGCCAATGGCGAACACTGAAGCTTTCTTT
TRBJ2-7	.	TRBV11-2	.	CASSPPAGAYEQYF	TGTGCCAGCAGCCCACCCGCAGGGGCCTACGAGCAGTACTTC
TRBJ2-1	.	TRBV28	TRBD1	CASSLWQQGGNEQFF	TGTGCCAGCAGTTTATGGCAACAGGGGGGCAATGAGCAGTTCTTC
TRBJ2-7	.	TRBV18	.	CASSPQQASSYEQYF	TGTGCCAGCTCACCCCAGCAGGCTAGCTCCTACGAGCAGTACTTC
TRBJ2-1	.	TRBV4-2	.	CASSQDPGGSTYNEQFF	TGTGCCAGCAGCCAAGACCCTGGCGGGTCCACCTACAATGAGCAGTTCTTC
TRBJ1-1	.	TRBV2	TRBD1	CASSYRDRGTEAFF	TGTGCCAGCAGTTACCGGGACAGGGGCACTGAAGCTTTCTTT
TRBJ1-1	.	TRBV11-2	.	CASSLMVRDGTEAFF	TGTGCCAGCAGCTTAATGGTCAGGGACGGGACTGAAGCTTTCTTT
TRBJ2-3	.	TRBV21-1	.	CASSKRAQTSPAQYF	TGTGCCAGCAGCAAACGGGCGCAAACTAGTCCTGCGCAGTATTTT
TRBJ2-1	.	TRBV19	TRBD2	CASSSLAGHNEQFF	TGTGCCAGTAGTTCTCTAGCGGGCCACAATGAGCAGTTCTTC
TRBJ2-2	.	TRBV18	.	CASSPWVSDANTGELFF	TGTGCCAGCTCACCATGGGTGTCCGACGCGAACACCGGGGAGCTGTTTTTT
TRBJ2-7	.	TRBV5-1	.	CASSFPGTYEQYF	TGCGCCAGCAGCTTCCCCGGAACCTACGAGCAGTACTTC
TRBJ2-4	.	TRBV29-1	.	CSVEQGAKNIQYF	TGCAGCGTTGAGCAGGGGGCCAAAAACATTCAGTACTTC
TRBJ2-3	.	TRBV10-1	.	CASRQEETDTQYF	TGCGCCAGCAGACAGGAGGAGACAGATACGCAGTATTTT
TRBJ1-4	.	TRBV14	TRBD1	CASSQGTGGKLFF	TGTGCCAGCAGCCAAGGGACAGGGGGAAAACTGTTTTTT
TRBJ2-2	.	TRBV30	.	CAWSPSGPTAGELFF	TGTGCCTGGAGTCCATCGGGTCCGACTGCCGGGGAGCTGTTTTTT
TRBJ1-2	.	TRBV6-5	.	CASSYNPGDYGYTF	TGTGCCAGCAGTTACAATCCGGGTGACTATGGCTACACCTTC
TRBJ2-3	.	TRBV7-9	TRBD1	CASSLPLTGTDTQYF	TGTGCCAGCAGCTTACCACTGACAGGGACAGATACGCAGTATTTT
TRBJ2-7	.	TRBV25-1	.	CASSEFMGPSYEQYF	TGTGCCAGCAGTGAATTCATGGGGCCGTCCTACGAGCAGTACTTC
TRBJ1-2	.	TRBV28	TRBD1	CASSTGQGLPYTF	TGTGCCAGCAGCACGGGACAGGGGTTGCCCTACACCTTC
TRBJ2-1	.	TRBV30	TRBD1	CAWSVDRGNEQFF	TGTGCCTGGAGTGTTGACAGGGGGAATGAGCAGTTCTTC
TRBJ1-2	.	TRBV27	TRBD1	CASSPRDSRLYGYTF	TGTGCCAGCAGTCCAAGGGACAGCCGGCTCTATGGCTACACCTTC
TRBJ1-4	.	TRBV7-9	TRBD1	CASSFVGTGHEKLFF	TGTGCCAGCAGCTTTGTTGGGACAGGGCATGAAAAACTGTTTTTT
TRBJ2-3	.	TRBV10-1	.	CASIATSTDTQYF	TGCGCCAGCATAGCGACCAGCACAGATACGCAGTATTTT
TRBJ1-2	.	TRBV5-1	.	CASSLRPETGGYTF	TGCGCCAGCAGCTTGAGGCCTGAGACAGGCGGCTACACCTTC
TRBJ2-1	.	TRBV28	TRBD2	CASSPTPSGGLNEQFF	TGTGCCAGCAGTCCCACCCCTAGCGGGGGGCTCAATGAGCAGTTCTTC